Shown below are 3 T cell receptor beta chains from a single sample sequenced in a study of cytomegalovirus exposure and HLA in healthy donors (dated by TCRdb to about 2017). Receptor libraries were prepared by the immunoSEQ multiplex PCR assay. Sourced from immuneACCESS, this table was stored by TCRdb with only in-frame sequences that have V and J called. A share of the clones is absent; for the studies checked, an unresolved V gene accounts for under half, and the remainder has no known explanation. In all, the sample holds 150,000 to 200,000 clones, and roughly 83% of those were seen once. The ten biggest clones cover roughly 1.5% of the sample. Specimen: PBMCs. These receptors were obtained from a woman between 18 and 29 years old in good health and CMV-seronegative.

The chain joins TRBV4-1 to TRBJ1-2; 11 bases match TRBD1. The CDR3 is made up of 15 amino acids. Trimming cost V 0 bases and J 4 bases; bases outside gene matches: 1. Germline-derived CDR1 and CDR2 are MGHRA and YSYEKL. The CDR3: CASSQEGTGGYGYTF. CDR3 sequence (DNA): TGCGCCAGCAGCCAAGAAGGGACAGGGGGCTATGGCTACACCTTC.

CDR3: CASSLELAGPSSYEQYF. The DNA for the CDR3 is TGTGCCAGCAGCTTAGAACTAGCGGGGCCAAGCTCCTACGAGCAGTACTTC. The chain employs TRBV7-9 and TRBJ2-7, with TRBD2 identical over 10 bases. The length of the CDR3 is 17 residues. Germline V lookup: CDR1 SEHNR, CDR2 FQNEAQ (reference sequence). V lost 1 base and J lost 0; bases outside the gene matches: 6.

The chain couples TRBV11-2 to TRBJ1-2; D is uncertain. Per the germline V gene, CDR1 is SGHAT and CDR2 is FQNNGV. Trimming shortened V by 2 bases and J by 3 bases, and 10 bases separated the two germline ends. CDR3 length: 14 amino acids. This CDR3 is CASSLSQKYYGYTF. DNA for the CDR3: TGTGCCAGCAGCTTATCCCAGAAGTACTATGGCTACACCTTC.